This paragraph covers one TCR beta chain sequence. As yet, its antigen is unknown. Here immunoSEQ multiplex PCR was the method, and the copy in TCRdb shows in-frame clones only, minus some. In the table there are some 660,000 clones, about three quarters of which are singletons. The germline V gene encodes CDR1 MDHEN and CDR2 SYDVKM. V lost 5 bases to trimming and J lost 7 bases; unmatched junction nucleotides: 10. The CDR3 has 14 amino acids. This entry comes from a study of shared clonotypes between healthy human individuals. Memory CD4+ cells were the fraction left after CD45RA+ naive selection. Findings of the study overall: Among the subsets, naive ones generally showed larger estimated richness than memory ones. Compared with clonotypes that all four donors shared, non-shared clonotypes had lower generation probabilities.

The chain uses TRBV28 and TRBJ2-7; 8 nucleotides line up with TRBD1. This receptor was taken from a woman in her thirties in good health. The source material was memory CD4+ T cells sorted from blood. As for subset: CD45RA-negative fraction. CDR3 nucleotides: TGTGCCAGCAGTCAGACAGGGGCGCCAAGAGAGCAGTACTTC. Encoded protein: CASSQTGAPREQYF.